Following are 32 T cell receptor beta chains from one sample sequenced in a study of neurological immune-mediated disorders. Each CDR3 protein gets one entry after TCRdb re-called the 5' RACE reads with MiXCR. Found here are around 64,000 distinct CDR3 sequences, about 13% of them singletons; the top ten hold roughly a tenth. The sequenced sample was PBMCs. These TCRs come from a woman in her fifties or sixties with HTLV-1-associated myelopathy (HAM/TSP).

This clonotype was detected many times. The chain links TRBV5-1 to TRBJ2-3; TRBD1 matches 8 bases. The CDR3 runs to 16 residues. V dropped 0 bases and J dropped 8; count of bases not matched to a gene: 11. The V gene's germline CDR1 is SGHRS and CDR2 YFSETQ. The CDR3 reads CASSLDGQGGGGTQYF. The CDR3 DNA follows: TGCGCCAGCAGCTTGGATGGACAGGGTGGCGGAGGTACGCAGTATTTT.

This clonotype was observed at least ten times. CDR3 DNA: TGCAGTGCTAGAAGACAGGGCGGTGAAGCTTTCTTT. This codes for CSARRQGGEAFF. The rearrangement joins TRBV20-1 to TRBJ1-1; 7 bases map to TRBD1. The CDR3 is made up of 12 amino acids. V was pared by 2 bases and J by 7 bases, with 4 bases of the junction left unmatched. Germline CDR1 and CDR2: DFQATT and SNEGSKA (reference sequence).

This clonotype was counted at least ten times. This sequence joins TRBV6-2 or TRBV6-3 and TRBJ2-1; D possibly corresponds to TRBD1 (6 bases). This CDR3 is built from 14 residues. V was shortened by 8 bases and J by 0 bases, with 11 bases between the two germline ends. Germline CDR1 is MNHEY and CDR2 is SVGEGT. For the CDR3, the DNA is TGTGCCAGCCGTACAGGGAACTCCTACAATGAGCAGTTCTTC. The encoded protein is CASRTGNSYNEQFF.

This clonotype was seen ten or more times. The chain recombines TRBV7-9 with TRBJ2-6, with D unresolved. CDR3 length: 13 residues. Between the trimmed V and J ends, which lost 11 bases and 0 bases, there was a span of 8 bases. CDR1 SEHNR and CDR2 FQNEAQ come from the germline V gene (reference sequence). The CDR3 sequence: CACRSSGANVLTF. In nucleotides, the CDR3 is TGTGCCTGCCGGAGCTCTGGGGCCAACGTCCTGACTTTC. The variable domain in full, with the rest retrieved from reference TRBV7-9 and TRBJ2-6, is DTGVSQNPRHKITKRGQNVTFRCDPISEHNRLYWYRQTLGQGPEFLTYFQNEAQLEKSRLLSDRFSAERPKGSFSTLEIQRTEQGDSAMYLCACRSSGANVLTFGAGSRLTVL.

This clonotype came up many times. V and J are TRBV20-1 and TRBJ2-7; TRBD2 agrees at 13 bases. Trimming at V came to 0 bases and at J to 2 bases, leaving 1 base not matched to a gene. Germline V lookup: CDR1 DFQATT, CDR2 SNEGSKA (reference sequence). The CDR3 totals 15 residues. The CDR3 nucleotides are TGCAGTGCTAGAGAACTAGCGGGAGGGCCCTACGAGCAGTACTTC. It specifies CSARELAGGPYEQYF.

This clonotype appeared many times. The gene calls are TRBV11-2 and TRBJ2-2; D uncertain. CDR3 length: 15 residues. Germline V CDR1 and CDR2: SGHAT, FQNNGV. Trimming left V 2 bases short and J 1 base short, with 8 bases between. The CDR3: CASSLLRLNTGELFF. The CDR3 nucleotides read TGTGCCAGCAGCTTATTGCGGTTGAACACCGGGGAGCTGTTTTTT.

The table lists this clonotype with many counts. V is TRBV3-1 and J is TRBJ2-3; D is unresolved. Germline-derived CDR1 and CDR2 are LGHDT and YNNKEL (reference sequence). CDR3 size: 12 residues. Trimming stripped 3 bases from V and 3 bases from J, with 4 bases between. The CDR3 sequence: CASSQTTDTQYF. Written as DNA, the CDR3 is TGTGCCAGCAGCCAGACTACAGATACGCAGTATTTT.

In this sample, this clonotype turned up many times. The chain links TRBV12-3 or TRBV12-4 to TRBJ2-1, with D possibly matching TRBD2 (6 bases). The ends were cut back, 4 bases at V and 8 bases at J, with 6 bases in the middle. The CDR3 spans 11 residues. CDR3 amino acids: CASSWDYEQFF. In nucleotides, the CDR3 is TGTGCCAGCAGTTGGGACTATGAGCAGTTCTTC.

This clonotype was counted at least ten times. This sequence joins TRBV29-1 and TRBJ1-4; 8 nucleotides line up with TRBD1. Germline V gene data show CDR1 as SQVTM and CDR2 as ANQGSEA. The V and J ends lost 7 bases and 7 bases, in that order; junction bases with no gene match: 17. CDR3 length equals 16 residues. The CDR3 coding sequence is TGCAGCGCAGGAGGGGCAGGGGGCGCGGGTGGTGAAAAACTGTTTTTT. This codes for CSAGGAGGAGGEKLFF.

At least ten counts were recorded for this clonotype. J is TRBJ1-5 and V is TRBV5-1, with a weak D call TRBD1 (6 bases). The germline CDR1 and CDR2 sequences are SGHRS and YFSETQ. The V and J ends lost 6 bases and 4 bases respectively, with 14 bases between them. The CDR3 sequence is 14 residues long. CDR3 sequence: CASNPGTPNQPQHF. The CDR3 DNA reads as TGCGCCAGCAATCCCGGGACACCGAATCAGCCCCAGCATTTT. Full variable domain (missing parts from reference TRBV5-1 and TRBJ1-5): KAGVTQTPRYLIKTRGQQVTLSCSPISGHRSVSWYQQTPGQGLQFLFEYFSETQRNKGNFPGRFSGRQFSNSRSEMNVSTLELGDSALYLCASNPGTPNQPQHFGDGTRLSIL.

V and J are TRBV20-1 and TRBJ2-2; D remains unclear. CDR3 length: 15 residues. Germline CDR1 is DFQATT and CDR2 is SNEGSKA (reference sequence). V was shortened by 3 bases and J by 3 bases, with 14 bases between the two germline ends. For the CDR3, the DNA is TGCAGTGCTAGTGGATCTAGGCAACACACCGGGGAGCTGTTTTTT. Protein product: CSASGSRQHTGELFF.

This clonotype showed up many times. This chain joins TRBV20-1 and TRBJ2-1, with 9 bases matching TRBD2. Unmatched junction bases numbered 7, after V lost 1 base and J lost 6 bases. Germline CDR1 is DFQATT and CDR2 is SNEGSKA (reference sequence). The CDR3 is 15 amino acids. The CDR3 DNA is TGCAGTGCTAGAGGGGCGCTAGCGGGATTCAATGAGCAGTTCTTC. Translation: CSARGALAGFNEQFF.

Concerning this clonotype: The junction and the germline gene differ at one end; a read error may be behind it. The chain carries TRBV4-1 and TRBJ2-1, with D unresolved. Germline CDR1 and CDR2: MGHRA and YSYEKL. The CDR3 covers 15 residues. The CDR3 DNA reads TGCGCCAGCAGCCAAAAGACTGACTCCTACAATGAGCTGTTCTTC. Its translation is CASSQKTDSYNELFF.

This clonotype came up many times. The rearrangement joins TRBV7-9 to TRBJ1-5; D is perhaps TRBD1 (5 bases). Per the germline V gene, CDR1 is SEHNR and CDR2 is FQNEAQ (reference sequence). The V gene lost 3 bases and the J gene lost 8 bases, with 11 bases spanning the gap. This CDR3 comprises 13 residues. The CDR3 DNA reads TGTGCCAGCAGCTTGGGGGGAATGGAGCCCCAGCATTTT. The encoded protein is CASSLGGMEPQHF.

At least ten counts were recorded for this clonotype. The rearrangement links TRBV5-4 to TRBJ2-1; TRBD2 aligns across 7 bases. Germline CDR1 and CDR2: SGHNT and YYREEE (reference sequence). The CDR3 is made up of 13 amino acids. Trimming removed 4 bases from V and 9 bases from J; junction bases left unmatched: 7. The CDR3 spells CASSATSVGEQFF. For the CDR3, the DNA is TGTGCCAGCAGCGCCACTAGCGTAGGTGAGCAGTTCTTC.

This clonotype was detected many times. V is TRBV3-1 and J is TRBJ2-3; 7 nucleotides match TRBD2. CDR1 and CDR2 (germline): LGHDT, YNNKEL (reference sequence). There are 17 residues in the CDR3. V lost 0 bases and J lost 3; bases outside the gene matches: 9. DNA for the CDR3: TGTGCCAGCAGCCAAGAATTCGGCGGGAGAGGGACAGATACGCAGTATTTT. Translating it yields CASSQEFGGRGTDTQYF.

In regard to this clonotype: The CDR3 does not close with the conserved phenylalanine or tryptophan, likely indicating a read error. This sequence joins TRBV4-1 and TRBJ2-3; unclear D gene. The end of the DNA is better explained by TRBJ1-5, so the J call may be wrong. CDR1 is MGHRA and CDR2 is YSYEKL in the germline V gene. There are 15 residues in the CDR3. The CDR3 bases are TGCGCCAGCAGCCAAGATCTTCCGGTCACAGATACGCAGCATTTA. Amino acids: CASSQDLPVTDTQHL.

The chain has TRBV15 and TRBJ1-2; D unresolved. The CDR3 has 16 amino acids. Germline CDR1 and CDR2: LNHNV and YYDKDF (reference sequence). V lost 4 bases, J lost 4 bases, and 19 bases lay in between. The DNA of the CDR3 is TGTGCCACCAGCACCGCCAACCCGCCAGGTCTCTATGGCTACACCTTC. Translated: CATSTANPPGLYGYTF.

Notes on this clonotype: This may come from a read error, since a much larger clone is one base off. The chain recombines TRBV24-1 with TRBJ1-4; D not certain. The CDR3 consists of 12 residues. CDR1 is KGHDR, CDR2 SFDVKD, per germline. The DNA for the CDR3 is TGTGCCTCCTGGACGACGGGTGAAAAACTGCTTTTT. It is translated as CASWTTGEKLLF.

This clonotype has just a few counts. The J gene is TRBJ2-3, the V gene TRBV2, with D hard to call. This CDR3 comprises 13 residues. Germline-derived CDR1 and CDR2 are SNHLY and FYNNEI. V gave up 5 bases and J gave up 7 bases, with 13 bases separating them. The CDR3 DNA reads as TGTGCCAGCAGTACCCAAACCACGAATACGCAGTATTTT. It encodes CASSTQTTNTQYF.

Ten or more counts support this clonotype. This chain uses TRBV5-6 with TRBJ2-3, with 12 bases fitting TRBD2. This CDR3 comprises 18 residues. V lost 4 bases to trimming and J lost 3 bases; unmatched junction nucleotides: 12. Germline V lookup: CDR1 SGHDT, CDR2 YYEEEE. The CDR3 DNA is TGTGCCAGCAGCACTCCCCTAGCGGGAGGGCCAAATACAGATACGCAGTATTTT. Residues: CASSTPLAGGPNTDTQYF.

This chain connects TRBV7-9 to TRBJ1-1; no clear D. This CDR3 has 15 residues. Per germline, CDR1 SEHNR and CDR2 FQNEAQ (reference sequence). Deletions cut 5 bases from V and 0 bases from J, with 13 bases between. CDR3 loop: CASSPALTMNTEAFF. As DNA, the CDR3 is TGTGCCAGCAGCCCAGCCTTGACAATGAACACTGAAGCTTTCTTT.

This clonotype occurred many times. The V and J genes are TRBV28 and TRBJ1-4; the D gene is possibly TRBD1 (5 bases). Germline assignment: CDR1 MDHEN and CDR2 SYDVKM. The germline V and J ends were trimmed by 5 bases and 8 bases, with 21 bases remaining between them. The CDR3 consists of 16 residues. The CDR3 DNA reads TGTGCCAGCAGTCCGACCGGGACTGGAGCCGAAGAAAAACTGTTTTTT. Amino acids: CASSPTGTGAEEKLFF.

This clonotype was counted at least ten times. The chain recombines TRBV29-1 with TRBJ2-1; TRBD1 aligns across 9 bases. Germline-derived CDR1 and CDR2 are SQVTM and ANQGSEA. This CDR3 spans 15 amino acids. With 2 bases clipped from V and 8 bases from J, the junction kept 10 bases outside the gene matches. CDR3 nucleotide sequence: TGCAGCGTTGAACAGGGACAGGGAAATCTAGATGAGCAGTTCTTC. Its translation: CSVEQGQGNLDEQFF.

This clonotype was detected ten times or more. The CDR3 DNA sequence: TGTGCCAGCAGTCTTGGGGGGCCCAATCAGCCCCAGCATTTT. The encoded protein is CASSLGGPNQPQHF. The chain joins TRBV27 to TRBJ1-5, with a weak D call TRBD1 (6 bases). Looked up from germline, CDR1 is MNHEY and CDR2 is SMNVEV (reference sequence). V shed 5 bases and J shed 3 bases, with 11 bases lying between them. CDR3 length equals 14 residues.

This clonotype was observed many times. The chain has TRBV6-6 and TRBJ2-2; D gene uncertain. The CDR3 is made up of 12 amino acids. Deletions cut 0 bases from V and 7 bases from J, with 3 bases between. CDR1 MNHNY and CDR2 SVGAGI come from the germline V gene (reference sequence). In DNA, the CDR3 is TGTGCCAGCAGTTACTCGGGCGGGGAGCTGTTTTTT. This sequence encodes CASSYSGGELFF.

There are many counts of this clonotype. This chain links TRBV3-1 with TRBJ2-1; TRBD2 matches at 10 bases. J gave up 10 bases and V 2 bases, and 2 bases lay outside the gene matches. The germline V gene has CDR1 LGHDT and CDR2 YNNKEL (reference sequence). This CDR3 has 13 amino acids. The CDR3 region is CASSQLTSGEQFF. DNA for the CDR3: TGTGCCAGCAGCCAATTGACTAGCGGGGAGCAGTTCTTC.

This clonotype occurred many times. The gene calls are TRBV24-1 and TRBJ2-2; 8 nucleotides match TRBD2. Germline V CDR1 and CDR2: KGHDR, SFDVKD. V gave up 4 bases and J gave up 2 bases; unmatched junction bases: 8. This CDR3 is 17 amino acids long. CDR3 nucleotide sequence: TGTGCCACCAGTGAGCTCCCGGGACTAGTTAACACCGGGGAGCTGTTTTTT. Amino acid sequence: CATSELPGLVNTGELFF.

Turning to this clonotype: A much more abundant neighbour one base away suggests this may be a read error. The rearrangement uses TRBV6-4 and TRBJ1-5, with D tentatively TRBD1 (5 bases). The germline V gene has CDR1 MRHNA and CDR2 SNTAGT. The CDR3 is made up of 16 amino acids. V lost 2 bases and J lost 4, with 15 bases in between. CDR3 in DNA: TGTGCCAGCAGTGACATGGGCAGGGCGCTAAATCAGCCCCAGCATTTT. Translation: CASSDMGRALNQPQHF.

This clonotype was recorded at least ten times. The V call is TRBV7-9, the J call TRBJ1-1; D gene ambiguous. The CDR3 has 17 residues. Per the germline V gene, CDR1 is SEHNR and CDR2 is FQNEAQ (reference sequence). The V gene lost 4 bases and the J gene lost 1 base, with 19 bases spanning the gap. CDR3 nucleotide sequence: TGTGCCAGCAGCTCGAAAATTGGAGACGCTGGGAACACTGAAGCTTTCTTT. The encoded protein is CASSSKIGDAGNTEAFF.

This clonotype was found many times. This chain connects TRBV20-1 to TRBJ1-1; no firm D call. Germline CDR1 is DFQATT and CDR2 is SNEGSKA (reference sequence). The CDR3 spans 15 residues. V lost 0 bases, J lost 1 base, and 12 bases lay in between. The CDR3 loop is CSARDPGRRNTEAFF. The CDR3 nucleotides read TGCAGTGCTAGAGATCCCGGGAGGAGGAACACTGAAGCTTTCTTT.

This clonotype has a count of ten or more. CDR3 DNA sequence: TGTGCCAGTGTTAGCGCCGATACCTACAATGAGCAGTTCTTC. Protein: CASVSADTYNEQFF. The chain employs TRBV7-2 and TRBJ2-1, with a possible D match to TRBD2 (5 bases). Germline loops: CDR1 SGHTA, CDR2 FQGNSA. The CDR3 runs 14 residues. V was shortened by 9 bases and J by 2 bases, with 14 bases between the two germline ends.